This T cell receptor (beta chain) was profiled in a study of T cell repertoires in cytomegalovirus infection. Findings and limits, study-wide: The cumulative frequency of public TCR beta families identified carriers of CMV plus the relevant HLA.

TCRdb reprocessed the reads via MiXCR and lists one record per CDR3 protein. The sample consists of around 750,000 distinct CDR3 sequences, less than 35% of them appearing once. Germline assignment: CDR1 SQVTM and CDR2 ANQGSEA. The CDR3 runs 15 residues. The J segment lost 0 bases and the V segment lost 4 bases, leaving 7 bases of the junction unmatched. For this clonotype: Antigen specificity is unknown.

This receptor was obtained from a human donor in good health (CMV status not recorded). Some clones in this sample may be carry-over from other donors' samples. The material sequenced was cultured CD8+ T cells from PBMCs, taken from culture after CMV antigen stimulation. The chain recombines TRBV29-1 with TRBJ1-1, with 8 nucleotides matching TRBD1. DNA for the CDR3: TGCAGCGTTGTGGGACAGGCTCTAATGAACACTGAAGCTTTCTTT. Protein product: CSVVGQALMNTEAFF.